One T cell receptor (beta chain) is described in this entry. Its specificity is unknown. The sample originates from a study of T cell responses to AZD1222 COVID-19 vaccine. Study results and caveats: Elevations in Spike-specific TCR breadth and depth followed administration of two AZD1222 doses.

The method was immunoSEQ multiplex PCR; TCRdb's version includes in-frame clones alone and lacks a portion of them. The sample includes some 130,000 clones, around 90% of them seen just once. Germline V CDR1 and CDR2: MNHEY, SVGAGI. The length of the CDR3 is 12 residues. Trimming removed 8 bases from V and 6 bases from J, with 13 bases in between. V usage is TRBV6-5 and J usage is TRBJ1-2, with D unresolved. This clonotype was obtained from an adult in good health. Sequencing used peripheral blood, obtained on day 0 of AZD1222 vaccination. The CDR3 here is CASRSWEHGYTF. The CDR3 coding sequence is TGTGCCAGCCGGTCGTGGGAACATGGCTACACCTTC.